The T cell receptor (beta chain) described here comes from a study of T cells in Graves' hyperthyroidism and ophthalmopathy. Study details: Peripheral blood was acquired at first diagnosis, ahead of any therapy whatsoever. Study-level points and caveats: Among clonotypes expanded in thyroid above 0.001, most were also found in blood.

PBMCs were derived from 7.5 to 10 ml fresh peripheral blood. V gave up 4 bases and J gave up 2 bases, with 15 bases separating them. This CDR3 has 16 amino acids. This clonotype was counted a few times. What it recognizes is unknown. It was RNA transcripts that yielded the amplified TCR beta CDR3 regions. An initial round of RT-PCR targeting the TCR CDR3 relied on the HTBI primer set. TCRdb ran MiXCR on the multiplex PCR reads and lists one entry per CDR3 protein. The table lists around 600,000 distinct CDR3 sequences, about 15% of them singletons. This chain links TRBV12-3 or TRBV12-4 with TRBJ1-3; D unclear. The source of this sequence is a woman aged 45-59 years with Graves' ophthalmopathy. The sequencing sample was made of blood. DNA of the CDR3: TGTGCCAGCAGTTCCCCAGGAATTAATGCTGGAAACACCATATATTTT. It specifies CASSSPGINAGNTIYF.